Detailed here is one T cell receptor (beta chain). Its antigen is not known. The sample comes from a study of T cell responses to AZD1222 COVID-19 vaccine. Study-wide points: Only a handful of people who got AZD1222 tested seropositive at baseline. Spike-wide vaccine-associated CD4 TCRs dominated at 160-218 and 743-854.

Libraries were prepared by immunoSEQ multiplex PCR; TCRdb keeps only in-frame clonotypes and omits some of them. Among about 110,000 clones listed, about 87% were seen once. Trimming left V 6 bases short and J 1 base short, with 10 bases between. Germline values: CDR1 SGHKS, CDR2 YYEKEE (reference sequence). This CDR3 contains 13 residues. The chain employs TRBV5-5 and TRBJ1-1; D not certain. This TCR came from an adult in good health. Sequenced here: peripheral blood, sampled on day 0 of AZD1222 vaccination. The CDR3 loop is CASIEAKNTEAFF. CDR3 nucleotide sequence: TGTGCCAGCATAGAGGCAAAGAACACTGAAGCTTTCTTT.